This T cell receptor (beta chain) was documented in a study of OX40 agonist ivuxolimab in advanced cancers. The wider study: Dosing consisted of intravenous ivuxolimab at 0.01 to 10 mg/kg every 2 weeks. Past anti-PD-1, anti-PD-L1 or anti-CTLA-4 therapy was accepted, and 30% to 50% had received some. Broader study findings: At 0.1 to 3.0 mg/kg and by week 6, clonal expansion occurred in CD4+ and CD8+ blood T cells.

Remarks on this clone: The antigen is unknown.

Trimming removed 4 bases at V and 0 bases at J, with 17 bases between. Germline V gene data show CDR1 as SGHRS and CDR2 as YFSETQ. CDR3 length equals 17 residues. TCRdb's copy holds only in-frame clones and misses some; the assay was immunoSEQ multiplex PCR. The repertoire includes 70,000 to 95,000 clones, 92% of them detected once, and roughly 0.5% sits in the top ten. The rearrangement uses TRBV5-1 and TRBJ2-1; D is perhaps TRBD2 (5 bases). Specimen: CD4+ or CD8+ T cells sorted from blood, collected in a trial of the OX40 agonist ivuxolimab. This TCR was sampled from an adult with an advanced solid tumor such as melanoma, head and neck, liver or kidney cancer. The CDR3, as DNA: TGCGCCAGCAGCCGCGACCGGGGATCAAGCTCCTACAATGAGCAGTTCTTC. This encodes CASSRDRGSSSYNEQFF. The full variable domain, rest sourced from reference TRBV5-1 and TRBJ2-1, is KAGVTQTPRYLIKTRGQQVTLSCSPISGHRSVSWYQQTPGQGLQFLFEYFSETQRNKGNFPGRFSGRQFSNSRSEMNVSTLELGDSALYLCASSRDRGSSSYNEQFFGPGTRLTVL.